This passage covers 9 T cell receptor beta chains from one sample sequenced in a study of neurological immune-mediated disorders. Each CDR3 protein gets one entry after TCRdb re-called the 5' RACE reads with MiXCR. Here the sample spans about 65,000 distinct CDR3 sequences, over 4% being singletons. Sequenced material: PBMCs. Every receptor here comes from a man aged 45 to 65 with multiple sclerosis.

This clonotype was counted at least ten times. The CDR3 DNA is TGTGCCAGCAGCTTAGCGCGGCAGTTAAATCAGCCCCAGCATTTT. Protein sequence: CASSLARQLNQPQHF. This chain connects TRBV7-8 to TRBJ1-5; D not certain. The CDR3 runs 15 residues. The germline gives CDR1 SGHVS, CDR2 FQNEAQ. Deletions cut 0 bases from V and 4 bases from J, with 10 bases between. The variable domain in full, with the rest retrieved from reference TRBV7-8 and TRBJ1-5, is GAGVSQSPRYKVAKRGQDVALRCDPISGHVSLFWYQQALGQGPEFLTYFQNEAQLDKSGLPSDRFFAERPEGSVSTLKIQRTQQEDSAVYLCASSLARQLNQPQHFGDGTRLSIL.

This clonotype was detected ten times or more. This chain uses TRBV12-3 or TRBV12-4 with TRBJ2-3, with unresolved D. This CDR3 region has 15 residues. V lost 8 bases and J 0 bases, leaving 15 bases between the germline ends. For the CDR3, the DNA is TGTGCCAGCGGTTCCGCGAGCCGAAGCACAGATACGCAGTATTTT. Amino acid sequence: CASGSASRSTDTQYF.

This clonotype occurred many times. The CDR3 bases are TGTGCCAGCAGCTTGGGGTATAGCAATCAGCCCCAGCATTTT. Translation gives CASSLGYSNQPQHF. V and J are TRBV5-5 and TRBJ1-5, with D uncertain. The germline V and J ends were trimmed by 0 bases and 0 bases, with 4 bases remaining between them. The CDR3 sequence is 14 residues long. Germline V gene data show CDR1 as SGHKS and CDR2 as YYEKEE (reference sequence).

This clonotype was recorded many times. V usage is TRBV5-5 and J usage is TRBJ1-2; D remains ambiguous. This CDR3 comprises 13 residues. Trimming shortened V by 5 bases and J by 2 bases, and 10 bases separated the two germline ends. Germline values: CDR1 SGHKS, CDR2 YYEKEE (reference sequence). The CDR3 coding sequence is TGTGCCAGCAGGAGACCGGGGAACTATGGCTACACCTTC. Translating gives CASRRPGNYGYTF.

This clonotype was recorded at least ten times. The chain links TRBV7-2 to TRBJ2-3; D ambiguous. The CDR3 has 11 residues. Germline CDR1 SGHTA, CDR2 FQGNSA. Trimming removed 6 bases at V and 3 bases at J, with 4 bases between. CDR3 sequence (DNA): TGTGCCAGCAGTACTACAGATACGCAGTATTTT. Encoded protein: CASSTTDTQYF.

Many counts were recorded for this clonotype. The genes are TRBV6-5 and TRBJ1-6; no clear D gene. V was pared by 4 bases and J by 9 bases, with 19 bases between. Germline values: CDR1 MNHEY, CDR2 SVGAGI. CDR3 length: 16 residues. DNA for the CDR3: TGTGCCAGCAGTTCCCAACAGAGCCCGCGAAGTTCACCCCTCCACTTT. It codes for CASSSQQSPRSSPLHF.

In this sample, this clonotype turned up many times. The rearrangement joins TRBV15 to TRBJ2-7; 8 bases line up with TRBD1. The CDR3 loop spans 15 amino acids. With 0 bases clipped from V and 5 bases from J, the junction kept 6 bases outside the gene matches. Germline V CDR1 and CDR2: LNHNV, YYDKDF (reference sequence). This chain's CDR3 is CATSRDDRGEHEQYF. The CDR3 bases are TGTGCCACCAGCAGAGATGACAGGGGCGAACACGAGCAGTACTTC.

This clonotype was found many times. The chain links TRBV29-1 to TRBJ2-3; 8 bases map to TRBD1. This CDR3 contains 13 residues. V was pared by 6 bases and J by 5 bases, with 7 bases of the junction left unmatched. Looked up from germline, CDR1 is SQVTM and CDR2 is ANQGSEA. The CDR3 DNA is TGCAGCGTCTCAGGGGGCTGGAAAGATACGCAGTATTTT. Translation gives CSVSGGWKDTQYF.

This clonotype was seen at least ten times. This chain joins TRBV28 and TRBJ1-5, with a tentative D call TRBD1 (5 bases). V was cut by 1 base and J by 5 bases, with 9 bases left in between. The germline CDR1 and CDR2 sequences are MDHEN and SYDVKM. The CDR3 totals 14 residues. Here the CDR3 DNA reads TGTGCCAGCAGTTTATTTTCAGGGTATCAGCCCCAGCATTTT. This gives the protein CASSLFSGYQPQHF.